These 8 T cell receptor beta chains originate from one sample sequenced in a study of technical replicates of blood from several donors. Repertoires were generated with immunoSEQ multiplex PCR, while TCRdb's copy carries only in-frame clones and drops some. The sample lists about 68,000 clones, under 98% seen once, with roughly 0.25% in the top ten. The material sequenced was T cells isolated from PBMCs. The receptors originated from a human donor in good health.

The CDR3 protein is CASSLWSSDTQYF. CDR3 coding DNA: TGTGCCAGCAGCTTGTGGAGCAGCGATACGCAGTATTTT. The V and J genes are TRBV5-4 and TRBJ2-3, with D unresolved. Trimming left V 1 base short and J 6 bases short, with 9 bases between. This CDR3 contains 13 residues. Germline V gene data show CDR1 as SGHNT and CDR2 as YYREEE (reference sequence).

This chain connects TRBV30 to TRBJ2-1; D is perhaps TRBD2 (6 bases). The germline V and J ends were trimmed by 4 bases and 0 bases, with 13 bases remaining between them. The CDR3 runs to 15 residues. The germline V gene has CDR1 GTSNPN and CDR2 SVGIG (reference sequence). Here the CDR3 DNA reads TGTGCCTGGATCTATAGCGGAAGCTCCTACAATGAGCAGTTCTTC. Amino acid sequence: CAWIYSGSSYNEQFF.

The chain couples TRBV6-6 to TRBJ2-7; 8 positions match TRBD1. The CDR3 has 12 residues. CDR1 and CDR2 from the germline V gene are MNHNY and SVGAGI (reference sequence). J gave up 4 bases and V 8 bases, and 4 bases lay outside the gene matches. The CDR3, as DNA: TGTGCCAGCGGCGGACAGGGTTACGAGCAGTACTTC. This encodes CASGGQGYEQYF.

The chain employs TRBV11-3 and TRBJ2-7; TRBD1 is a possible D gene (6 bases). V was cut by 5 bases and J by 3 bases, with 20 bases left in between. In germline, CDR1 is SGHNT, CDR2 YENEEA. The CDR3 is 16 residues long. The CDR3 DNA reads as TGTGCCAGCAGCCCAGAACAGGGCTGGGGGATCTACGAGCAGTACTTC. Protein sequence: CASSPEQGWGIYEQYF.

CDR3 DNA sequence: TGTGCCAGCAGCCTCTGGCCGAACACTGAAGCTTTCTTT. It translates to CASSLWPNTEAFF. V usage is TRBV28 and J usage is TRBJ1-1; D not resolved. CDR3 length: 13 amino acids. The germline V and J ends were trimmed by 6 bases and 1 base, with 9 bases remaining between them. CDR1 is MDHEN and CDR2 is SYDVKM in the germline V gene.

The chain has TRBV4-1 and TRBJ1-1, with 7 positions matching TRBD1. CDR3 length equals 13 residues. V lost 3 bases and J lost 4; bases outside the gene matches: 2. Germline V gene sequence: CDR1 MGHRA, CDR2 YSYEKL. The CDR3 nucleotides read TGCGCCAGCAGCCATCGACAGGGCACTGAAGCTTTCTTT. It encodes CASSHRQGTEAFF.

V and J are TRBV15 and TRBJ2-3; 8 bases are shared with TRBD2. Germline V gene lookup returns CDR1 LNHNV and CDR2 YYDKDF (reference sequence). J lost 1 base, V lost 4 bases, and 7 bases had no gene match. The CDR3 totals 16 residues. CDR3 sequence: CATSTYYGGGTDTQYF. The CDR3 DNA sequence: TGTGCCACCAGCACCTACTACGGGGGGGGCACAGATACGCAGTATTTT.

The rearrangement uses TRBV7-9 and TRBJ2-7; 7 positions agree with TRBD1. J lost 2 bases, V lost 5 bases, and 6 bases had no gene match. Germline assignment: CDR1 SEHNR and CDR2 FQNEAQ (reference sequence). The CDR3 has 14 amino acids. The CDR3 bases are TGTGCCAGCAGCCAAGGGACAGAGGCCTACGAGCAGTACTTC. Translated, it gives CASSQGTEAYEQYF.